The 27 T cell receptor beta chains presented below share a single source sample, sequenced in a study of cytomegalovirus exposure and HLA in healthy donors. The study ran its PCR with 60 Vbeta and 13 Jbeta primers. Sequencing used immunoSEQ multiplex PCR; TCRdb keeps in-frame clones, though not all of them. This repertoire shows around 200,000 clones, about 80% found once; its top ten account for approximately 1.8%. Sequenced material: PBMCs. The source is a male donor in good health and CMV-seronegative.

This clone is medium-sized. At one end the junction does not follow the germline gene, possibly because of a read error. The CDR3 DNA is TGTGCCAGCAGTCAATACAGGCCAGAAGGGGACACTGAAGCTTTCTTT. Translating gives CASSQYRPEGDTEAFF. The rearrangement links TRBV25-1 to TRBJ1-1, with a weak D call TRBD1 (5 bases). CDR1 is MGHDK and CDR2 is SYGVNS in the germline V gene. The CDR3 is 16 residues long.

In this sample, this clone turned up a few times. The chain combines TRBV4-1 with TRBJ2-7; the match to TRBD1 covers 10 bases. With V trimmed by 4 bases and J by 5 bases, 5 bases remained unmatched. CDR1 and CDR2 from the germline V gene are MGHRA and YSYEKL. This CDR3 is built from 14 residues. The CDR3 loop reads CASSLRDRGNEQYF. The DNA of the CDR3 is TGCGCCAGCAGCCTCCGGGACAGGGGAAACGAGCAGTACTTC.

This clone appeared once. The chain combines TRBV11-3 with TRBJ2-5, with a tentative D call TRBD2 (6 bases). CDR1 and CDR2 (germline): SGHNT, YENEEA. The V end was cut by 5 bases, the J end by 7 bases, with 11 bases between. The CDR3 contains 12 residues. CDR3 loop: CASSTEAGTQYF. Written as DNA, the CDR3 is TGTGCCAGCAGCACGGAAGCGGGGACCCAGTACTTC.

The gene calls are TRBV7-9 and TRBJ2-2; perhaps TRBD1 as D (5 bases). V lost 6 bases to trimming and J lost 4 bases, with 18 bases between them. From germline, CDR1 is SEHNR and CDR2 FQNEAQ (reference sequence). The CDR3 extends over 16 amino acids. CDR3 DNA: TGTGCCAGCAGGCCGTATGTCGGACAATCCACCGGGGAGCTGTTTTTT. This gives the protein CASRPYVGQSTGELFF.

The rearrangement links TRBV5-1 to TRBJ1-2; the match to TRBD1 covers 7 bases. The CDR3 is 14 residues long. J was trimmed by 8 bases and V by 3 bases; bases with no gene match: 10. Germline values: CDR1 SGHRS, CDR2 YFSETQ. The CDR3 nucleotides read TGCGCCAGCAGCTCTGGACAGGTCGCGGGGGGCTACACCTTC. Its translation: CASSSGQVAGGYTF.

This chain uses TRBV5-5 with TRBJ2-3; tentative D call: TRBD2 (5 bases). The germline CDR1 and CDR2 sequences are SGHKS and YYEKEE (reference sequence). The ends were cut back, 0 bases at V and 6 bases at J, with 11 bases in the middle. CDR3 length: 14 amino acids. The chain's CDR3 is CASSLDGGGDTQYF. In nucleotides, the CDR3 is TGTGCCAGCAGCTTGGACGGAGGCGGGGATACGCAGTATTTT.

V usage is TRBV27 and J usage is TRBJ2-7; 10 bases agree with TRBD1. Germline values: CDR1 MNHEY, CDR2 SMNVEV (reference sequence). The CDR3 runs to 14 residues. Trimming took 6 bases from V and 5 from J; bases not matched to a gene: 7. CDR3 in amino acids: CASSRTGGFDEQYF. The CDR3 DNA reads as TGTGCCAGCAGCCGGACAGGGGGATTTGACGAGCAGTACTTC.

The genes are TRBV19 and TRBJ2-3; TRBD2 matches at 11 bases. The germline V gene encodes CDR1 LNHDA and CDR2 SQIVND (reference sequence). The CDR3 is made up of 16 amino acids. Germline trimming cut 6 bases from V and 6 bases from J; bases unmatched to any gene: 11. The CDR3 DNA follows: TGTGCCAGTAGCCCAACAATAGCGGGAGGGCCGGATACGCAGTATTTT. Its protein product is CASSPTIAGGPDTQYF.

This chain uses TRBV4-2 with TRBJ2-7; 12 bases agree with TRBD1. Looked up from germline, CDR1 is LGHNA and CDR2 is YNFKEQ. The CDR3 sequence is 17 residues long. J was trimmed by 3 bases and V by 3 bases; bases with no gene match: 9. CDR3 loop: CASSQFQGQGANYEQYF. In DNA, the CDR3 is TGTGCCAGCAGCCAGTTTCAGGGACAGGGGGCGAACTACGAGCAGTACTTC.

The chain has TRBV18 and TRBJ2-1; TRBD2 matches at 10 bases. The length of the CDR3 is 17 residues. CDR1 and CDR2 from the germline V gene are KGHSH and LQKENI. With 3 bases clipped from V and 7 bases from J, the junction kept 12 bases outside the gene matches. The CDR3 here is CASSPPAQTSGTNEQFF. As DNA, the CDR3 is TGTGCCAGCTCACCGCCTGCCCAAACTAGCGGGACGAATGAGCAGTTCTTC.

The chain couples TRBV6-5 to TRBJ1-2, with D unclear. The CDR3 sequence is 15 residues long. Trimming took 0 bases from V and 3 from J, leaving 11 bases between them. The germline V gene has CDR1 MNHEY and CDR2 SVGAGI. The CDR3 loop is CASSYSYQADYGYTF. DNA of the CDR3: TGTGCCAGCAGTTACTCGTATCAGGCAGACTATGGCTACACCTTC.

This clone was found a few times. The chain links TRBV7-9 to TRBJ1-5; 8 bases match TRBD1. The CDR3 loop spans 15 amino acids. The V and J ends lost 4 bases and 5 bases, in that order; junction bases with no gene match: 7. Germline CDR1 SEHNR, CDR2 FQNEAQ (reference sequence). Here the CDR3 DNA reads TGTGCCAGCAGCTCCGGACAGGGTAGGGATCAGCCCCAGCATTTT. Its protein is CASSSGQGRDQPQHF.

The genes are TRBV6-5 and TRBJ1-2; D is possibly TRBD1 (5 bases). Germline values: CDR1 MNHEY, CDR2 SVGAGI. Trimming removed 6 bases from V and 5 bases from J, with 10 bases in between. This CDR3 comprises 12 residues. CDR3 amino acids: CASSSRDYGYTF. CDR3 bases: TGTGCCAGCAGCTCCAGGGATTATGGCTACACCTTC.

The gene calls are TRBV27 and TRBJ2-4; 8 bases match TRBD1. This CDR3 spans 14 amino acids. The ends lost 3 bases at V and 3 bases at J; junction bases unmatched: 1. CDR1 and CDR2 (germline): MNHEY, SMNVEV (reference sequence). The CDR3 loop is CASSFDRGKNIQYF. CDR3 DNA sequence: TGTGCCAGCAGTTTCGACAGGGGCAAAAACATTCAGTACTTC.

This chain links TRBV29-1 with TRBJ2-2, with no clear D. Trimming removed 2 bases from V and 1 base from J, with 5 bases in between. Germline CDR1 and CDR2: SQVTM and ANQGSEA. The CDR3 consists of 13 residues. The CDR3 reads CSVETENTGELFF. The DNA of the CDR3 is TGCAGCGTTGAAACTGAGAACACCGGGGAGCTGTTTTTT.

The chain is built from TRBV7-9 and TRBJ1-4; D might be TRBD1 (5 bases). Germline-derived CDR1 and CDR2 are SEHNR and FQNEAQ (reference sequence). The CDR3 runs 14 residues. Deletions cut 2 bases from V and 4 bases from J, with 8 bases between. CDR3 bases: TGTGCCAGCAGCTTATGGGGGGGTAATGAAAAACTGTTTTTT. Amino acid sequence: CASSLWGGNEKLFF.

The chain joins TRBV28 to TRBJ2-5; 10 nucleotides match TRBD1. The DNA end is a closer match to TRBJ2-7, so the J assignment may be wrong. The CDR3 length is 15 residues. Per the germline V gene, CDR1 is MDHEN and CDR2 is SYDVKM. DNA for the CDR3: TGTGCCAGCAGTACCCCGGGGACAGGGGTGCGCGAGCAGTACTTC. It translates to CASSTPGTGVREQYF.

This chain links TRBV2 with TRBJ2-5; 8 bases are shared with TRBD2. Near its end, the DNA agrees better with TRBJ2-7, so the J call may be wrong. The CDR3 extends over 14 amino acids. Germline V gene lookup returns CDR1 SNHLY and CDR2 FYNNEI. The CDR3 bases are TGTGCCAGCAGTCGGGAGGGCCGATCCTACGAGCAGTACTTC. This gives the protein CASSREGRSYEQYF.

The chain employs TRBV25-1 and TRBJ1-1; 9 nucleotides align to TRBD1. Germline V gives CDR1 MGHDK, CDR2 SYGVNS. CDR3 length: 14 residues. The ends lost 8 bases at V and 6 bases at J; junction bases unmatched: 10. CDR3 coding DNA: TGTGCCAGCGCCGAACAGGGGGCGGGACCTGAAGCTTTCTTT. Protein sequence: CASAEQGAGPEAFF.

This chain connects TRBV2 to TRBJ2-5; TRBD1 agrees at 11 bases. This CDR3 is 13 amino acids long. Germline V lookup: CDR1 SNHLY, CDR2 FYNNEI. With V trimmed by 7 bases and J by 4 bases, 2 bases remained unmatched. The DNA of the CDR3 is TGTGCCAGCATGGGGACAGGGGGAGAGACCCAGTACTTC. Translated: CASMGTGGETQYF.

CDR3 nucleotide sequence: TGTGCCAGCAGCTTTGAGTCCGAGCAGTACTTC. Translating it yields CASSFESEQYF. This chain joins TRBV7-9 and TRBJ2-7; no clear D. CDR1 SEHNR and CDR2 FQNEAQ come from the germline V gene (reference sequence). The length of the CDR3 is 11 residues. V lost 3 bases and J 6 bases, leaving 6 bases between the germline ends. Full variable domain (remainder filled in from reference TRBV7-9 and TRBJ2-7): DTGVSQNPRHKITKRGQNVTFRCDPISEHNRLYWYRQTLGQGPEFLTYFQNEAQLEKSRLLSDRFSAERPKGSFSTLEIQRTEQGDSAMYLCASSFESEQYFGPGTRLTVT.

There are a few counts of this clone. The chain recombines TRBV6-6 with TRBJ1-2; maybe TRBD1 (6 bases). The CDR3 is made up of 12 amino acids. Germline CDR1 is MNHNY and CDR2 is SVGAGI (reference sequence). The V end was cut by 7 bases, the J end by 5 bases, with 11 bases between. CDR3 in DNA: TGTGCCAGCACCCTGACAGGATATGGCTACACCTTC. It yields the protein CASTLTGYGYTF.

In DNA, the CDR3 is TGTGCCAGCAGCCTGGGACTTTCGGGGTACGAGCAGTACTTC. Translated, it gives CASSLGLSGYEQYF. The J gene is TRBJ2-7, the V gene TRBV5-4, with D perhaps matching TRBD2 (6 bases). CDR1 and CDR2 (germline): SGHNT, YYREEE (reference sequence). Trimming removed 4 bases at V and 4 bases at J, with 15 bases between. The CDR3 sequence is 14 residues long.

This clone showed up just once. The chain recombines TRBV6-6 with TRBJ2-7; D uncertain. Germline V gives CDR1 MNHNY, CDR2 SVGAGI (reference sequence). V lost 2 bases and J 6 bases, leaving 8 bases between the germline ends. CDR3 size: 12 residues. The CDR3 DNA reads TGTGCCAGCAGTTACACAGCAATCGAGCAGTACTTC. Encoded protein: CASSYTAIEQYF.

The rearrangement uses TRBV18 and TRBJ2-7, with 11 bases that match TRBD2. The V gene end was trimmed by 2 bases and the J gene end by 3 bases; junction bases not matched to a gene: 3. CDR3 length: 15 residues. Germline loops: CDR1 KGHSH, CDR2 LQKENI. The CDR3 sequence is CASSPGSGGDYEQYF. The CDR3 region has the DNA TGTGCCAGCTCACCAGGTAGCGGGGGGGACTACGAGCAGTACTTC. The full variable domain, in which reference TRBV18 and TRBJ2-7 provide the parts outside the CDR3, is NAGVMQNPRHLVRRRGQEARLRCSPMKGHSHVYWYRQLPEEGLKFMVYLQKENIIDESGMPKERFSAEFPKEGPSILRIQQVVRGDSAAYFCASSPGSGGDYEQYFGPGTRLTVT.

The CDR3 DNA is TGTGCCAGCAGCCGCACAGGGCGGAATGAGCAGTTCTTC. This translates into CASSRTGRNEQFF. J is TRBJ2-1 and V is TRBV5-4, with D possibly TRBD1 on 6 matching bases. The V end lost 4 bases, the J end lost 7 bases, and 12 bases lay between the germline ends. Germline V gene sequence: CDR1 SGHNT, CDR2 YYREEE (reference sequence). This CDR3 comprises 13 residues.

The CDR3 DNA sequence: TGTGCCAGCAGTTTGATTGGCCCCTTCTACGAGCAGTACTTC. This sequence encodes CASSLIGPFYEQYF. This chain connects TRBV27 to TRBJ2-7; D remains unclear. Germline CDR1 reads MNHEY; CDR2 reads SMNVEV (reference sequence). V was trimmed by 3 bases and J by 3 bases, leaving 12 bases between them. This CDR3 region has 14 residues.